The 5 T cell receptor beta chains reported below all come from one sample, sequenced in a study of CD8 T cells in ankylosing spondylitis. In TCRdb, the 5' RACE reads were re-called with MiXCR into one record per CDR3 protein. Counted here are some 400,000 distinct CDR3 sequences, under 25% occurring once; the ten biggest clones make up about 17%. These receptors lack a known antigen. Study-wide points: Made up of eight highly homologous variants, a TCR beta motif appeared characteristic of ankylosing spondylitis blood.

The sample comprised blood, either unsorted or a sorted T cell fraction (not recorded which). The source is a male donor with ankylosing spondylitis.

V gene TRBV5-1 combines with J gene TRBJ1-4; 7 positions match TRBD1. V trimming: 4 bases; J trimming: 8 bases; junction bases outside the gene matches: 11. The CDR3 extends over 15 amino acids. The germline gives CDR1 SGHRS, CDR2 YFSETQ. The CDR3 spells CASSNAGTDQEKLFF. The DNA of the CDR3 is TGCGCCAGCAGCAACGCCGGGACAGACCAAGAAAAACTGTTTTTT.

This chain links TRBV5-1 with TRBJ2-6, with 11 bases fitting TRBD2. Germline V gene lookup returns CDR1 SGHRS and CDR2 YFSETQ. V dropped 0 bases and J dropped 0; count of bases not matched to a gene: 2. This CDR3 contains 18 residues. This CDR3 reads CASSLGLAGSSGANVLTF. Written as DNA, the CDR3 is TGCGCCAGCAGCTTGGGACTAGCGGGAAGCTCTGGGGCCAACGTCCTGACTTTC.

This clonotype was recorded a few times. The J gene is TRBJ2-6, the V gene TRBV6-1, with TRBD1 matching over 7 bases. CDR1 MNHNS and CDR2 SASEGT come from the germline V gene. This CDR3 has 14 amino acids. The trim removed 8 bases at V and 3 bases at J, leaving 4 bases unmatched. CDR3 in amino acids: CASEGARGANVLTF. The CDR3 region has the DNA TGTGCCAGCGAGGGGGCGCGTGGGGCCAACGTCCTGACTTTC.

The chain links TRBV2 to TRBJ2-1; 11 nucleotides align to TRBD2. Germline values: CDR1 SNHLY, CDR2 FYNNEI. With 6 bases clipped from V and 7 bases from J, the junction kept 11 bases outside the gene matches. This CDR3 has 16 amino acids. For the CDR3, the DNA is TGTGCCAGCAGGGCTCCTAGACTAGCGGGGACGAATGAGCAGTTCTTC. Protein: CASRAPRLAGTNEQFF.

With respect to this clonotype: One junction end disagrees with the germline gene, perhaps due to a read error. The chain uses TRBV5-1 and TRBJ1-5; D remains ambiguous. Germline CDR1 and CDR2: SGHRS and YFSETQ. The CDR3 contains 15 residues. CDR3 sequence: CASSPSANSSQPQHF. The CDR3 nucleotides are TGCGCCAGCAGCCCAAGTGCGAATAGCAGTCAGCCCCAGCATTTT.